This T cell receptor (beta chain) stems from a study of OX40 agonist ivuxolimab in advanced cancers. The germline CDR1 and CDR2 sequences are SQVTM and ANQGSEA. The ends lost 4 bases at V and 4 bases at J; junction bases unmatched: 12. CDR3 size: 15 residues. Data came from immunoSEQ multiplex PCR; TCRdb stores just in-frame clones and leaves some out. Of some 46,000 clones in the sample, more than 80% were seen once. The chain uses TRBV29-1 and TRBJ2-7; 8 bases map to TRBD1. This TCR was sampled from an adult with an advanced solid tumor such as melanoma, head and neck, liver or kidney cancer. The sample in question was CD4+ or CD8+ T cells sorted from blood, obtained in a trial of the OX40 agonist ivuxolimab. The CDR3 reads CSVASWTGPQYEQYF. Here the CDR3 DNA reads TGCAGCGTTGCGTCCTGGACAGGGCCACAGTACGAGCAGTACTTC.